This T cell receptor (beta chain) stems from a study of cytomegalovirus exposure and HLA in healthy donors. Notes on the study in general: Per published reports, the classifier diagnosed cytomegalovirus status with high specificity and sensitivity. Through in vitro validation, three CMV-associated chains were shown to be specific for CMV antigens.

On this clone: Antigen specificity is unknown.

Amplification used 60 Vbeta primers and 13 Jbeta primers. Profiling relied on immunoSEQ multiplex PCR, and the TCRdb table lists in-frame clones only, not all of them. Here the sample table reports approximately 76,000 clones. The CDR3 sequence is 14 residues long. V shed 5 bases and J shed 2 bases, with 10 bases lying between them. Per germline, CDR1 SEHNR and CDR2 FQNEAQ (reference sequence). The material sequenced was PBMCs. The receptor's source is a man aged 18 to 35 in good health and CMV-seropositive. V gene TRBV7-9 combines with J gene TRBJ1-5; possibly TRBD1 for D (6 bases). The CDR3 loop is CASSPGGGNQPQHF. DNA for the CDR3: TGTGCCAGCAGCCCGGGGGGCGGCAATCAGCCCCAGCATTTT.